Shown below are 18 T cell receptor beta chains from a single sample sequenced in a study of shared clonotypes between healthy human individuals. Repertoires were generated with immunoSEQ multiplex PCR, while TCRdb's copy carries only in-frame clones and drops some. The data contain approximately 640,000 clones, about two thirds of them seen just once; the ten biggest clones take up 1.5% to 2%. Sequencing input: memory CD4+ T cells sorted from blood. The subset was: CD45RA-negative fraction. The receptors stem from a woman under 40 in good health.

In its sample, this clone was seen a few times. The gene calls are TRBV27 and TRBJ1-5; D remains unclear. Trimming took 5 bases from V and 6 from J, leaving 17 bases between them. The germline gives CDR1 MNHEY, CDR2 SMNVEV (reference sequence). The CDR3 totals 15 residues. CDR3 bases: TGTGCCAGCAGTATGAGTAGGTCGGTGGGTCAGCCCCAGCATTTT. This translates into CASSMSRSVGQPQHF.

V is TRBV23-1 and J is TRBJ2-7, with D tentatively TRBD1 or TRBD2 (5 bases each). TRBV23-1 is an open reading frame whose function is uncertain. The V end was cut by 4 bases, the J end by 3 bases, with 10 bases between. CDR3 length: 13 residues. CDR3 nucleotides: TGCGCCAGCAGTCCAAGGGACGGCTACGAGCAGTACTTC. It yields the protein CASSPRDGYEQYF.

V usage is TRBV10-2 and J usage is TRBJ1-2; 7 bases agree with TRBD1. J gave up 6 bases and V 7 bases, and 8 bases lay outside the gene matches. The germline V gene encodes CDR1 WSHSY and CDR2 SAAADI. The CDR3 covers 13 residues. The chain's CDR3 is CASTTGEGNGYTF. The CDR3 region has the DNA TGCGCCAGCACCACAGGGGAGGGAAATGGCTACACCTTC.

This clone was counted only a few times. The J gene is TRBJ2-5, the V gene TRBV5-1; 13 bases align to TRBD2. Germline V CDR1 and CDR2: SGHRS, YFSETQ. The junction had 11 bases not matched to a gene; V was cut back by 4 bases and J by 5 bases. The length of the CDR3 is 17 residues. The CDR3 reads CASSTGLAGEIRETQYF. The CDR3 DNA follows: TGCGCCAGCAGCACAGGACTAGCGGGAGAAATCAGGGAGACCCAGTACTTC.

This chain connects TRBV5-1 to TRBJ1-4; maybe TRBD1 (5 bases). V was clipped by 0 bases and J by 5 bases, with 11 bases between them. The CDR3 sequence is 15 residues long. Germline V gene data show CDR1 as SGHRS and CDR2 as YFSETQ. As DNA, the CDR3 is TGCGCCAGCAGCTTGGGTCAGGGACCGAATGAAAAACTGTTTTTT. This sequence encodes CASSLGQGPNEKLFF. Full variable domain (rest looked up from reference TRBV5-1 and TRBJ1-4): KAGVTQTPRYLIKTRGQQVTLSCSPISGHRSVSWYQQTPGQGLQFLFEYFSETQRNKGNFPGRFSGRQFSNSRSEMNVSTLELGDSALYLCASSLGQGPNEKLFFGSGTQLSVL.

The J gene is TRBJ1-2, the V gene TRBV29-1; 7 bases fit TRBD1. The trim removed 0 bases at V and 5 bases at J, leaving 3 bases unmatched. This CDR3 region has 13 residues. Per germline, CDR1 SQVTM and CDR2 ANQGSEA. The CDR3 region is CSVEDQDRYGYTF. CDR3 DNA sequence: TGCAGCGTTGAAGATCAGGACAGGTATGGCTACACCTTC.

V and J are TRBV21-1 and TRBJ1-4; no check of the table's D call, TRBD1, against the DNA was made. TRBV21-1 is an annotated pseudogene. CDR3 length: 17 amino acids. CDR3 region: CASSKGARQGMHEKLFF. CDR3 coding DNA: TGTGCCAGCAGCAAGGGCGCCCGACAGGGAATGCATGAAAAACTGTTTTTT.

CDR3 sequence reads: CASSYSLGLEQYF. CDR3 nucleotide sequence: TGTGCCAGCAGTTACTCCCTGGGTCTCGAGCAGTACTTC. The chain carries TRBV6-5 and TRBJ2-7; D gene uncertain. The CDR3 length is 13 residues. The V end was cut by 0 bases, the J end by 6 bases, with 9 bases between. The V gene's germline CDR1 is MNHEY and CDR2 SVGAGI.

The chain employs TRBV27 and TRBJ2-3; D gene unclear. V was cut by 2 bases and J by 0 bases, with 9 bases left in between. Germline CDR1 and CDR2: MNHEY and SMNVEV (reference sequence). The CDR3 is made up of 15 amino acids. CDR3 nucleotides: TGTGCCAGCAGTTTAATGGCAGCTAGCACAGATACGCAGTATTTT. Translating it yields CASSLMAASTDTQYF.

The DNA of the CDR3 is TGTGCCAGCAGCAATCTTCGGGACAGGGAACAGCCCCAGCATTTT. Encoded protein: CASSNLRDREQPQHF. The V gene is TRBV27, the J gene TRBJ1-5; 9 bases map to TRBD1. The CDR3 loop spans 15 amino acids. J gave up 7 bases and V 6 bases, and 10 bases lay outside the gene matches. CDR1 is MNHEY and CDR2 is SMNVEV in the germline V gene (reference sequence).

The V gene is TRBV5-1, the J gene TRBJ2-1; a possible D gene is TRBD1 (5 bases). Germline assignment: CDR1 SGHRS and CDR2 YFSETQ. Between the trimmed V and J ends, which lost 0 bases and 1 base, there was a span of 17 bases. The CDR3 is 18 amino acids. Here the CDR3 reads CASSLASYWGLSYNEQFF. In DNA form, the CDR3 reads TGCGCCAGCAGCTTGGCTAGTTATTGGGGCCTATCCTACAATGAGCAGTTCTTC.

This chain connects TRBV7-8 to TRBJ1-5, with D possibly being TRBD1 (5 bases). The V end was cut by 5 bases, the J end by 7 bases, with 18 bases between. From germline, CDR1 is SGHVS and CDR2 FQNEAQ. The CDR3 is 15 residues long. The CDR3 DNA sequence: TGTGCCAGCAGCCCCGAGGCAGGGTCGGGGCAGCCCCAGCATTTT. Translated, it gives CASSPEAGSGQPQHF.

The chain employs TRBV6-1 and TRBJ2-1; TRBD1 matches at 7 bases. CDR3 length: 13 amino acids. V shed 4 bases, J shed 10 bases, and the junction held 7 bases outside the gene matches. CDR1 is MNHNS and CDR2 is SASEGT in the germline V gene. The CDR3: CASSAETGAEQFF. DNA of the CDR3: TGTGCCAGCAGTGCCGAAACAGGGGCCGAGCAGTTCTTC.

This clone was counted once. The gene calls are TRBV7-9 and TRBJ2-1; 8 bases map to TRBD2. V dropped 8 bases and J dropped 3; count of bases not matched to a gene: 6. The CDR3 sequence is 14 residues long. Germline lookup yields CDR1 SEHNR and CDR2 FQNEAQ (reference sequence). CDR3 bases: TGTGCCAGCGAACTAGCGGCGATCTACAATGAGCAGTTCTTC. Encoded protein: CASELAAIYNEQFF.

The CDR3, as DNA: TGTGCCAGCAGTACGAGGACAGGGGGCGTCTACGAGCAGTACTTC. Protein product: CASSTRTGGVYEQYF. The chain couples TRBV27 to TRBJ2-7; 11 bases fit TRBD1. J was trimmed by 3 bases and V by 5 bases; bases with no gene match: 6. Germline CDR1 MNHEY, CDR2 SMNVEV (reference sequence). This CDR3 comprises 15 residues.

This rearrangement joins TRBV6-1 to TRBJ2-1; possibly TRBD2 for D (5 bases). The V end lost 5 bases, the J end lost 3 bases, and 14 bases lay between the germline ends. This CDR3 is 15 amino acids long. CDR1 is MNHNS, CDR2 SASEGT, per germline. CDR3 sequence (DNA): TGTGCCAGCAGTATCGAGCGGAACCGCTACAATGAGCAGTTCTTC. It yields the protein CASSIERNRYNEQFF.

A note on this clone: In the same sample, other DNA sequences code for this CDR3. V usage is TRBV28 and J usage is TRBJ2-5; D might be TRBD2 (5 bases). The length of the CDR3 is 13 residues. Trimming removed 6 bases from V and 1 base from J, with 9 bases in between. In germline, CDR1 is MDHEN, CDR2 SYDVKM. CDR3 amino acids: CASRWGAQETQYF. The CDR3 DNA reads TGTGCCAGCAGGTGGGGAGCCCAAGAGACCCAGTACTTC.

This clone was counted between two and nine times. The CDR3: CASSKPGQAYNEQFF. The CDR3 coding sequence is TGTGCCAGCAGTAAACCGGGACAGGCATACAATGAGCAGTTCTTC. The chain couples TRBV28 to TRBJ2-1; 8 bases are a match to TRBD1. With V trimmed by 5 bases and J by 4 bases, 7 bases remained unmatched. The CDR3 runs to 15 residues. Looked up from germline, CDR1 is MDHEN and CDR2 is SYDVKM.